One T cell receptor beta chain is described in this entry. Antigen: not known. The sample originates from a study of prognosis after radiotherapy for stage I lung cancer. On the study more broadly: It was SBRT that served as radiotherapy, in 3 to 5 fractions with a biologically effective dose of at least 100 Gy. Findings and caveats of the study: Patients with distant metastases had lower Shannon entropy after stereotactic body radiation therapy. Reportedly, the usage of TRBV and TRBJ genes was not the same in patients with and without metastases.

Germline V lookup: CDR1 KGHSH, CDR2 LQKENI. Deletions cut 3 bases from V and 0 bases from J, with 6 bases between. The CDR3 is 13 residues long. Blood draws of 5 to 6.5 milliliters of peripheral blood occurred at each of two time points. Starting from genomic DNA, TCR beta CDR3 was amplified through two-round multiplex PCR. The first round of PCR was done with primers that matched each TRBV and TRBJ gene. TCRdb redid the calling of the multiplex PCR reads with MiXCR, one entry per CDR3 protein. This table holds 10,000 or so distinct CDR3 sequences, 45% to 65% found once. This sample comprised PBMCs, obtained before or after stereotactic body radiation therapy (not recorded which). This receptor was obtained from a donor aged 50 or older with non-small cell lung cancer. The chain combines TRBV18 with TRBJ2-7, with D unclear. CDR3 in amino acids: CASSPPNSYEQYF. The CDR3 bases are TGTGCCAGCTCACCTCCTAACTCCTACGAGCAGTACTTC.